These 10 T cell receptor beta chains were all obtained from the same sample, sequenced in a study of blood T cell repertoires in COVID-19 (dated by TCRdb to 2020 to 2022). The method behind the library was the immunoSEQ multiplex PCR assay. TCRdb holds this immuneACCESS table with in-frame rearrangements only. Some clones are missing; in checked studies, unresolved V genes explain under half, and the rest has no known cause. For this sample the table gives 30,000 to 40,000 clones, of which less than 80% were detected only once. The ten largest account for roughly 10% of the sample. Sequenced: peripheral blood. The receptors originated from a man between 70 and 80 years old with COVID-19, enrolled during active disease.

This rearrangement joins TRBV4-2 to TRBJ1-2; 9 nucleotides match TRBD1. The germline V gene encodes CDR1 LGHNA and CDR2 YNFKEQ. The CDR3 runs 13 residues. V dropped 8 bases and J dropped 8; count of bases not matched to a gene: 9. The CDR3 here is CASSTQTGGGYTF. The CDR3 coding sequence is TGTGCCAGCTCAACACAGACAGGGGGAGGCTACACCTTC.

The chain joins TRBV13 to TRBJ2-1; D might be TRBD1 (6 bases). Germline values: CDR1 PRHDT, CDR2 FYEKMQ (reference sequence). The length of the CDR3 is 11 residues. Trimming shortened V by 5 bases and J by 8 bases, and 7 bases separated the two germline ends. The CDR3 sequence: CASSRTDEQFF. CDR3 DNA sequence: TGTGCCAGCAGCCGGACAGATGAGCAGTTCTTC. Full variable domain (outside the CDR3, taken from reference TRBV13 and TRBJ2-1): AAGVIQSPRHLIKEKRETATLKCYPIPRHDTVYWYQQGPGQDPQFLISFYEKMQSDKGSIPDRFSAQQFSDYHSELNMSSLELGDSALYFCASSRTDEQFFGPGTRLTVL.

The V and J genes are TRBV4-1 and TRBJ2-3; the D gene is possibly TRBD2 (5 bases). V lost 0 bases and J 4 bases, leaving 11 bases between the germline ends. Germline V lookup: CDR1 MGHRA, CDR2 YSYEKL. The CDR3 has 15 amino acids. The CDR3 DNA sequence: TGCGCCAGCAGCCAAGAAAGGGCAGCGGCAGATACGCAGTATTTT. Translation: CASSQERAAADTQYF.

The chain couples TRBV6-5 to TRBJ2-7, with unresolved D. With 4 bases removed from V and 5 bases from J, the gap between germline ends came to 9 bases. Germline loops: CDR1 MNHEY, CDR2 SVGAGI. The CDR3 is 12 amino acids. The CDR3, as DNA: TGTGCCAGCAGTTCTCAGAGCGACGAGCAGTACTTC. This gives the protein CASSSQSDEQYF.

The rearrangement links TRBV6-4 to TRBJ2-6, with D possibly TRBD2 on 6 matching bases. Looked up from germline, CDR1 is MRHNA and CDR2 is SNTAGT. Trimming shortened V by 10 bases and J by 0 bases, and 7 bases separated the two germline ends. The CDR3 totals 13 residues. CDR3: CATRDSGANVLTF. As DNA, the CDR3 is TGTGCCACGCGGGACTCTGGGGCCAACGTCCTGACTTTC.

CDR3 sequence (DNA): TGTGCCAGCAGCTTCCATTACACTGAAGCTTTCTTT. Its protein is CASSFHYTEAFF. The chain recombines TRBV7-2 with TRBJ1-1, with D unclear. The CDR3 is 12 residues long. The V gene lost 3 bases and the J gene lost 3 bases, with 5 bases spanning the gap. Germline lookup yields CDR1 SGHTA and CDR2 FQGNSA.

This clone was seen many times. The chain carries TRBV6-2 or TRBV6-3 and TRBJ2-2; the D gene is possibly TRBD1 (6 bases). The CDR3 extends over 17 amino acids. CDR1 and CDR2 (germline): MNHEY, SVGEGT. Deletions cut 0 bases from V and 7 bases from J, with 18 bases between. This CDR3 reads CASSYSKFGGYGGELFF. The DNA for the CDR3 is TGTGCCAGCAGTTACTCGAAGTTTGGGGGCTACGGCGGGGAGCTGTTTTTT.

The chain combines TRBV28 with TRBJ1-1; 12 bases agree with TRBD1. CDR1 MDHEN and CDR2 SYDVKM come from the germline V gene. J lost 3 bases, V lost 3 bases, and 17 bases had no gene match. The CDR3 is 20 residues long. CDR3 DNA sequence: TGTGCCAGCAGTTTTTCTTCGGTCTTCAAGGGACAGGGGGCCTACACTGAAGCTTTCTTT. This translates into CASSFSSVFKGQGAYTEAFF.

The chain is built from TRBV5-4 and TRBJ1-2; possible D gene TRBD1, 5 bases. V lost 1 base and J lost 7, with 11 bases in between. The CDR3 extends over 13 amino acids. Germline CDR1 is SGHNT and CDR2 is YYREEE (reference sequence). The DNA for the CDR3 is TGTGCCAGCAGCTTGCGGCAGGGCGGTGGCTACACCTTC. Its protein product is CASSLRQGGGYTF.

The chain employs TRBV6-5 and TRBJ2-1; TRBD2 is a possible D gene (5 bases). V was cut by 8 bases and J by 8 bases, with 19 bases left in between. This CDR3 comprises 14 residues. CDR1 and CDR2 (germline): MNHEY, SVGAGI. CDR3 sequence: CASRRGSLRYEQFF. In nucleotides, the CDR3 is TGTGCCAGCCGGAGAGGGAGCCTTCGCTATGAGCAGTTCTTC.